This T cell receptor (beta chain) is from a study of CD8 T cells in ankylosing spondylitis. CDR3 length: 15 residues. The V end was cut by 4 bases, the J end by 5 bases, with 17 bases between. Per the germline V gene, CDR1 is SGHTA and CDR2 is FQGTGA. Points on this clonotype: The target antigen is unknown.

The study, taken as a whole, reports: Made up of eight highly homologous variants, a TCR beta motif appeared characteristic of ankylosing spondylitis blood. The study looked at matched synovial fluid samples from ankylosing spondylitis patients. Disease-linked clones were reported to be significantly enriched there. Past studies reported some motif variants in reactive arthritis synovial fluid and blood.

Quantitative 5'-RACE was performed with molecular barcodes, and it yielded the TCR beta libraries. TCRdb reprocessed the 5' RACE reads with MiXCR, giving one entry per CDR3 protein. The data contain 670,000 or so distinct CDR3 sequences, under 20% of them singletons. This receptor was taken from a male donor with ankylosing spondylitis. The sample was blood, either unsorted or a sorted T cell fraction (not recorded which). The chain is built from TRBV7-3 and TRBJ1-2; tentative D call: TRBD1 (5 bases). CDR3 in amino acids: CASSSGGASLYGYTF. As DNA, the CDR3 is TGTGCCAGCAGCTCCGGAGGGGCGTCCTTGTATGGCTACACCTTC.